The T cell receptor (delta chain) described here comes from a study of DNA immune sequencing with unique molecular identifiers. Across the whole study: γδ T cells were sorted from PBMC by fluorescence-activated cell sorting. Sequencing input was around 98 ng for enriched and 1 ug for non-enriched PBMC DNA. Points from the study as a whole: The most frequent TRD pairing among healthy donor clonotypes was TRDV2-TRDJ1. TRD sequences lacking matching primers are not detectable by this approach.

V shed 0 bases and J 3 bases; nucleotides not matched to a gene: 30. This CDR3 spans 24 amino acids. Germline CDR1 reads VTNFRS; CDR2 reads LTSSGIE (reference sequence). This clone is termed large (0.1 to 1%). Antigen specificity is unknown. The same CDR3 can be traced to other DNA sequences in this sample. A 32-plex genomic DNA assay used primers for all 8 TRDV and 4 TRDJ genes. Adapter PCR followed about 3 barcoding PCR cycles that attached a 12-nucleotide UMI. TCRdb re-analyzed the multiplex PCR reads via CATT. This table has 560 or so delta-chain clones, roughly 10% appearing once. This sequence joins TRAV36/DV7 and TRDJ1; 12 bases line up with TRDD3. This clonotype was sampled from a human donor in good health. The sequenced sample consisted of gamma-delta T cells enriched from blood buffy coat, or unenriched PBMCs (not recorded which). The CDR3 DNA reads as TGTGCTGTGGAGGCTTCTTTCCTACCTATTCGTACTGGGGGATACTCGTCCATCGCCGATAAACTCATCTTT. Translating it yields CAVEASFLPIRTGGYSSIADKLIF.